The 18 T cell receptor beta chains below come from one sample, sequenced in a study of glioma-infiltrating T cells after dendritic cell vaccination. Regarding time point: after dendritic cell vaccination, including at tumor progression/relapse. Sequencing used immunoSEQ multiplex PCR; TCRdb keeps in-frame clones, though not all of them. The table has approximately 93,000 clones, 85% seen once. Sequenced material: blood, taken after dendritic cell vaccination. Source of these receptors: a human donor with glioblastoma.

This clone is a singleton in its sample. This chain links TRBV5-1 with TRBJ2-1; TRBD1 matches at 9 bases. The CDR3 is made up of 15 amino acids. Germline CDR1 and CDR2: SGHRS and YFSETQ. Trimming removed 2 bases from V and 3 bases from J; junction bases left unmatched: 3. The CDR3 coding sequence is TGCGCCAGCAGCTTCACAGGGGGCGGCTACAATGAGCAGTTCTTC. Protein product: CASSFTGGGYNEQFF.

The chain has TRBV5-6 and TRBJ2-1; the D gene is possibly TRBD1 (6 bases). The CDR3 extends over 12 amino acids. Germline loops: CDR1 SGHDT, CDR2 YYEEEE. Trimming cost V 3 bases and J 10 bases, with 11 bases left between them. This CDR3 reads CASSWGLVEQFF. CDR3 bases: TGTGCCAGCAGCTGGGGGCTAGTAGAGCAGTTCTTC.

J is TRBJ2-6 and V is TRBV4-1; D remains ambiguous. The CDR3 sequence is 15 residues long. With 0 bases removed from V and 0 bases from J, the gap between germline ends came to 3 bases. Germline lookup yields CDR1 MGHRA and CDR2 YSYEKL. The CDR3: CASSQDGSGANVLTF. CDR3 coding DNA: TGCGCCAGCAGCCAAGACGGCTCTGGGGCCAACGTCCTGACTTTC.

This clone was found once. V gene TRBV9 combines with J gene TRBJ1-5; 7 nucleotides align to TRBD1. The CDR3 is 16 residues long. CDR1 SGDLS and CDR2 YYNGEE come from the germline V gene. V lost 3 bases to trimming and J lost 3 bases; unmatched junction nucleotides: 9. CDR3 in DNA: TGTGCCAGCAGCGACAATGACAGGGAAAACAATCAGCCCCAGCATTTT. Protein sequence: CASSDNDRENNQPQHF.

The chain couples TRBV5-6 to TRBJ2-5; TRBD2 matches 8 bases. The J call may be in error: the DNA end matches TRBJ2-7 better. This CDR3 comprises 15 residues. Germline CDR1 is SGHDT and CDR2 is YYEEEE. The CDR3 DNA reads TGTGCCAGCAGCTTGCCCCTAAGCGGGAGCTACGAGCAGTACTTC. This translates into CASSLPLSGSYEQYF.

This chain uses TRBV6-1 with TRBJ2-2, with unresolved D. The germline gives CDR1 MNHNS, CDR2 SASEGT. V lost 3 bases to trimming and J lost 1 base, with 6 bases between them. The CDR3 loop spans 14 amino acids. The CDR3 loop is CASSEVQNTGELFF. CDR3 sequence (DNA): TGTGCCAGCAGTGAGGTACAGAACACCGGGGAGCTGTTTTTT.

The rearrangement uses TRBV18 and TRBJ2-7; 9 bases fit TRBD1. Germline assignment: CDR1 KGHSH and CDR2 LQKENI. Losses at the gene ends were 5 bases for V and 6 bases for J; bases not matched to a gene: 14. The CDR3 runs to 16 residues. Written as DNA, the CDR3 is TGTGCCAGCTCATTTCATCCGGGACAGGGTTGGGTCGAGCAGTACTTC. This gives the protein CASSFHPGQGWVEQYF.

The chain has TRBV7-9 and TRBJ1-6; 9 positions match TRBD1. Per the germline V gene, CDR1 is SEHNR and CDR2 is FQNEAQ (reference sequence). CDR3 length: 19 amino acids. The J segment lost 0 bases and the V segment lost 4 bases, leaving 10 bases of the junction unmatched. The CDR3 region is CASSSHGTGNTSYNSPLHF. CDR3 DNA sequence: TGTGCCAGCAGCTCACATGGGACAGGGAATACCTCCTATAATTCACCCCTCCACTTT. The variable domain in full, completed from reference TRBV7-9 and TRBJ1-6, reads DTGVSQNPRHKITKRGQNVTFRCDPISEHNRLYWYRQTLGQGPEFLTYFQNEAQLEKSRLLSDRFSAERPKGSFSTLEIQRTEQGDSAMYLCASSSHGTGNTSYNSPLHFGNGTRLTVT.

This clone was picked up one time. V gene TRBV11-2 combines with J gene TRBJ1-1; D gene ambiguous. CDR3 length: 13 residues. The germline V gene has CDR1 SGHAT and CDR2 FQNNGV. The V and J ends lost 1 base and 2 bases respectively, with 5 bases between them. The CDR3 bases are TGTGCCAGCAGCTTAGTCAGAAACACTGAAGCTTTCTTT. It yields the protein CASSLVRNTEAFF.

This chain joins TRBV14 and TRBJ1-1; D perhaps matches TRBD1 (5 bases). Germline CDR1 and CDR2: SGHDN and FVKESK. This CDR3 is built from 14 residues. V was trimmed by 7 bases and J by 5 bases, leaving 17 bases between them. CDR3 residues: CASNPGGFRTEAFF. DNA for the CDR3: TGTGCCAGCAACCCCGGGGGGTTCAGGACTGAAGCTTTCTTT. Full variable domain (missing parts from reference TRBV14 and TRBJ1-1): EAGVTQFPSHSVIEKGQTVTLRCDPISGHDNLYWYRRVMGKEIKFLLHFVKESKQDESGMPNNRFLAERTGGTYSTLKVQPAELEDSGVYFCASNPGGFRTEAFFGQGTRLTVV.

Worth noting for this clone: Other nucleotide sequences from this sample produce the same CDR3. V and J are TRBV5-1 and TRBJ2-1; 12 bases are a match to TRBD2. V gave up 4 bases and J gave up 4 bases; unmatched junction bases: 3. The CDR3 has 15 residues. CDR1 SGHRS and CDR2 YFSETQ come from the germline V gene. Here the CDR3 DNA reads TGCGCCAGCAGCCTGGGACTAGCGGGTTACAATGAGCAGTTCTTC. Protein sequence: CASSLGLAGYNEQFF.

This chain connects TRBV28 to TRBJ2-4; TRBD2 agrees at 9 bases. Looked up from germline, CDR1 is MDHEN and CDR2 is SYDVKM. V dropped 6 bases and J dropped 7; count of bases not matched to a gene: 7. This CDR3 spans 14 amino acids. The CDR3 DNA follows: TGTGCCAGCAGCCCCCGCGGGGGGGGGAACATTCAGTACTTC. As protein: CASSPRGGGNIQYF.

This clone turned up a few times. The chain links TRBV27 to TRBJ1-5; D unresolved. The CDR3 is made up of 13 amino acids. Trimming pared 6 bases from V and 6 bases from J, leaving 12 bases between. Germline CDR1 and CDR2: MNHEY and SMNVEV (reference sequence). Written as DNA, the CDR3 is TGTGCCAGCAGCCTGAACTCCGTTCAGCCCCAGCATTTT. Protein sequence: CASSLNSVQPQHF.

CDR3 DNA: TGCGCCAGCAGCTTGGGGGGCCCTGTGATCGGTGAGCAGTTCTTC. It translates to CASSLGGPVIGEQFF. This rearrangement joins TRBV5-1 to TRBJ2-1; maybe TRBD1 (5 bases). Germline CDR1 reads SGHRS; CDR2 reads YFSETQ. This CDR3 spans 15 amino acids. V lost 0 bases, J lost 9 bases, and 16 bases lay in between.

This CDR3 reads CASSLGPAARYEQYF. The CDR3 coding sequence is TGTGCCAGCAGCTTAGGTCCTGCGGCCCGCTACGAGCAGTACTTC. The chain has TRBV11-2 and TRBJ2-7; D is uncertain. Trimming cost V 1 base and J 3 bases, with 13 bases left between them. CDR1 is SGHAT and CDR2 is FQNNGV in the germline V gene. The CDR3 totals 15 residues.

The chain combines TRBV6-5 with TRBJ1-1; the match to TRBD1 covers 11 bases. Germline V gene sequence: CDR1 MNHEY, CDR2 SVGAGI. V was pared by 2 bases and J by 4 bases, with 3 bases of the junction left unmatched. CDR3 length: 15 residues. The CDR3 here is CASSYGGQGVTEAFF. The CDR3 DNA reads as TGTGCCAGCAGTTACGGGGGACAGGGGGTCACTGAAGCTTTCTTT.

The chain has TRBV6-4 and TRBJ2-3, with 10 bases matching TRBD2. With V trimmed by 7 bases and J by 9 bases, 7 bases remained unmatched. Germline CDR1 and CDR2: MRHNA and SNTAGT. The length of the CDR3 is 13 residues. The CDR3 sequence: CASTPTSGLTQYF. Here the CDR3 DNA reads TGTGCCAGCACCCCGACTAGCGGGTTAACGCAGTATTTT.

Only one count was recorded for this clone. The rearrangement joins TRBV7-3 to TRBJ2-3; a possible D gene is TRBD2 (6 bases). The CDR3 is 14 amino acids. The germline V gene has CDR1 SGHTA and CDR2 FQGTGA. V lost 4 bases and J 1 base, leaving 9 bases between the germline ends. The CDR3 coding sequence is TGTGCCAGCAGCTCGGGGGAGGGCACAGATACGCAGTATTTT. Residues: CASSSGEGTDTQYF.